The next 30 T cell receptor beta chains were all read from a single sample in a study of T cells after yellow fever vaccination. TCRdb re-called the 5' RACE reads through MiXCR, storing one row per CDR3 protein. The table has more than 95,000 distinct CDR3 sequences, 6.5% to 9% seen once. The specimen comprised CD4+ T cells sorted from PBMCs, sampled around 45 days after the first yellow fever vaccination. These receptors were collected from a man aged 18 to 35 who received the YFV17D yellow fever vaccine.

Of note for this clonotype: The conserved phenylalanine or tryptophan normally closing the CDR3 is absent here, so this likely arose from a read error. The chain combines TRBV10-3 with TRBJ2-5; D unclear. Germline CDR1 reads ENHRY; CDR2 reads SYGVKD. The CDR3 covers 14 residues. The CDR3 loop is CAISERSGQETQYL. The CDR3 DNA sequence: TGTGCTATCAGTGAAAGGTCAGGCCAAGAGACCCAGTACTTA.

The chain carries TRBV5-6 and TRBJ1-2; D unclear. CDR1 SGHDT and CDR2 YYEEEE come from the germline V gene. The CDR3 is 16 residues long. V shed 0 bases and J shed 1 base, with 13 bases lying between them. CDR3 nucleotides: TGTGCCAGCAGCTTGGTAACGGGTCTTTTTAACTATGGCTACACCTTC. This gives the protein CASSLVTGLFNYGYTF.

The J gene is TRBJ2-7, the V gene TRBV7-2; 7 positions match TRBD1. In germline, CDR1 is SGHTA, CDR2 FQGNSA. This CDR3 is built from 14 residues. V lost 2 bases and J lost 3; bases outside the gene matches: 4. In DNA form, the CDR3 reads TGTGCCAGCAGCTTAATCCCAGGGGGCTACGAGCAGTACTTC. This codes for CASSLIPGGYEQYF.

This clonotype was counted ten times or more. The rearrangement links TRBV7-6 to TRBJ1-5; D is ambiguous. V lost 1 base and J 9 bases, leaving 13 bases between the germline ends. CDR3 length equals 14 residues. CDR1 is SGHVS and CDR2 is FNYEAQ in the germline V gene. In DNA, the CDR3 is TGTGCCAGCAGCTTAGAGGACGGGCGTGGGCCCCAGCATTTT. Translation gives CASSLEDGRGPQHF.

This clonotype was detected ten times or more. V and J are TRBV5-1 and TRBJ2-1, with TRBD2 as a possible D gene (6 bases). The CDR3 sequence is 14 residues long. Trimming shortened V by 7 bases and J by 2 bases, and 13 bases separated the two germline ends. Germline CDR1 SGHRS, CDR2 YFSETQ. The CDR3 bases are TGCGCCAGCCGATACGGGGGTGCCTACAATGAGCAGTTCTTC. As protein: CASRYGGAYNEQFF.

This clonotype showed up many times. The V gene is TRBV20-1, the J gene TRBJ2-3; TRBD1 agrees at 7 bases. This CDR3 spans 14 amino acids. The V gene's germline CDR1 is DFQATT and CDR2 SNEGSKA (reference sequence). Trimming took 2 bases from V and 5 from J; bases not matched to a gene: 7. This CDR3 is CSARKGARQDTQYF. DNA for the CDR3: TGCAGTGCTAGAAAGGGGGCGCGTCAAGATACGCAGTATTTT.

The chain couples TRBV25-1 to TRBJ2-6; D is unclear. The V end lost 3 bases, the J end lost 0 bases, and 3 bases lay between the germline ends. CDR1 and CDR2 from the germline V gene are MGHDK and SYGVNS. This CDR3 is built from 14 residues. CDR3 nucleotide sequence: TGTGCCAGCAGTGACAACTCTGGGGCCAACGTCCTGACTTTC. Encoded protein: CASSDNSGANVLTF. Full variable domain (outside the CDR3, taken from reference TRBV25-1 and TRBJ2-6): EADIYQTPRYLVIGTGKKITLECSQTMGHDKMYWYQQDPGMELHLIHYSYGVNSTEKGDLSSESTVSRIRTEHFPLTLESARPSHTSQYLCASSDNSGANVLTFGAGSRLTVL.

This clonotype was observed a handful of times. CDR3 sequence reads: CSGRRPAGGSDTQYF. In DNA, the CDR3 is TGCAGTGGGAGGAGACCAGCGGGGGGCTCAGATACGCAGTATTTT. V gene TRBV20-1 combines with J gene TRBJ2-3, with 9 bases identical to TRBD2. Looked up from germline, CDR1 is DFQATT and CDR2 is SNEGSKA (reference sequence). V was clipped by 7 bases and J by 4 bases; unmatched bases: 12. The CDR3 totals 15 residues.

This clonotype was seen many times. The chain couples TRBV7-8 to TRBJ2-1; TRBD2 matches 15 bases. This CDR3 comprises 18 residues. Per germline, CDR1 SGHVS and CDR2 FQNEAQ. V trimming: 5 bases; J trimming: 2 bases; junction bases outside the gene matches: 7. The CDR3 bases are TGTGCCAGCAGCCGGGGACTAGCGGGGGGAAACGCCTACAATGAGCAGTTCTTC. It is translated as CASSRGLAGGNAYNEQFF.

This clonotype was counted ten times or more. The chain links TRBV7-2 to TRBJ1-1; possibly TRBD1 for D (6 bases). V lost 5 bases and J lost 8, with 12 bases in between. Germline loops: CDR1 SGHTA, CDR2 FQGNSA. The CDR3 is made up of 12 amino acids. Here the CDR3 DNA reads TGTGCCAGCAGCCAACACAGGGCAGAAGCTTTCTTT. Translating it yields CASSQHRAEAFF.

The rearrangement joins TRBV11-3 to TRBJ2-1; 12 bases map to TRBD2. The CDR3 has 16 amino acids. The ends lost 4 bases at V and 6 bases at J; junction bases unmatched: 7. Germline V gives CDR1 SGHNT, CDR2 YENEEA. The CDR3 loop reads CASSSTSGGLLNEQFF. CDR3 bases: TGTGCCAGCAGCTCGACTAGCGGGGGTCTTCTCAATGAGCAGTTCTTC.

This clonotype occurred many times. The chain employs TRBV4-3 and TRBJ2-4, with 9 bases matching TRBD1. The J segment lost 5 bases and the V segment lost 4 bases, leaving 0 bases of the junction unmatched. CDR1 is LGHNA and CDR2 is YSLEER in the germline V gene. This CDR3 is built from 13 residues. CDR3 amino acids: CASSRDRENIQYF. Written as DNA, the CDR3 is TGCGCCAGCAGCCGGGACAGGGAAAACATTCAGTACTTC.

At least ten counts were recorded for this clonotype. The chain couples TRBV5-1 to TRBJ2-3, with D possibly TRBD1 on 6 matching bases. The CDR3 sequence is 15 residues long. V was clipped by 6 bases and J by 10 bases, with 24 bases between them. Per the germline V gene, CDR1 is SGHRS and CDR2 is YFSETQ. The CDR3: CASTSAQGSSVAQYF. DNA of the CDR3: TGCGCCAGCACAAGTGCACAGGGAAGTTCAGTAGCGCAGTATTTT.

Ten or more counts support this clonotype. The CDR3 DNA reads as TGCGCCAGCAGCTTTTTGGGTAGCGGCGTAGAGACCCAGTACTTC. Encoded protein: CASSFLGSGVETQYF. The V and J genes are TRBV5-1 and TRBJ2-5, with D maybe TRBD2 (6 bases). CDR3 length: 15 amino acids. The V gene's germline CDR1 is SGHRS and CDR2 YFSETQ. Trimming left V 2 bases short and J 4 bases short, with 15 bases between.

J is TRBJ2-6 and V is TRBV7-2; 9 bases align to TRBD1. This CDR3 comprises 16 residues. Germline trimming cut 3 bases from V and 0 bases from J; bases unmatched to any gene: 0. Germline-derived CDR1 and CDR2 are SGHTA and FQGNSA. In DNA, the CDR3 is TGTGCCAGCAGCTTGACAGGGGGCTCTGGGGCCAACGTCCTGACTTTC. Translating gives CASSLTGGSGANVLTF.

This clonotype was seen at least ten times. The DNA of the CDR3 is TGTGCCAGCAGCAAAGCTCCGGGCCAAGGGGAAAAACTGTTTTTT. It codes for CASSKAPGQGEKLFF. The chain uses TRBV7-2 and TRBJ1-4; the D is unclear. V shed 5 bases and J shed 8 bases, with 18 bases lying between them. The CDR3 runs to 15 residues. The germline V gene has CDR1 SGHTA and CDR2 FQGNSA.

This clonotype was detected many times. The chain links TRBV2 to TRBJ2-5; D is uncertain. The V and J ends lost 7 bases and 1 base respectively, with 7 bases between them. Germline V lookup: CDR1 SNHLY, CDR2 FYNNEI. The CDR3 runs 12 residues. CDR3 amino acids: CASTGTQETQYF. The CDR3 region has the DNA TGTGCCAGCACGGGCACCCAAGAGACCCAGTACTTC.

The sample holds many counts of this clonotype. The V gene is TRBV12-3 or TRBV12-4, the J gene TRBJ1-4, with 8 bases lining up with TRBD1. This CDR3 spans 15 amino acids. V was clipped by 5 bases and J by 0 bases; unmatched bases: 2. The CDR3 DNA reads TGTGCCAGCAGTAAACAGGGGGCAACTAATGAAAAACTGTTTTTT. Its protein product is CASSKQGATNEKLFF.

This clonotype was seen ten or more times. The chain joins TRBV2 to TRBJ2-7, with D perhaps TRBD2 (6 bases). Per the germline V gene, CDR1 is SNHLY and CDR2 is FYNNEI. This CDR3 contains 14 residues. The V end was cut by 1 base, the J end by 3 bases, with 10 bases between. The CDR3: CASSEGTNLYEQYV. CDR3 coding DNA: TGTGCCAGCAGTGAAGGGACTAACCTCTACGAGCAGTACGTC.

The sample holds many counts of this clonotype. The chain employs TRBV5-1 and TRBJ1-4; TRBD1 matches 7 bases. Per germline, CDR1 SGHRS and CDR2 YFSETQ. V was clipped by 4 bases and J by 8 bases; unmatched bases: 11. This CDR3 region has 15 residues. The CDR3 DNA sequence: TGCGCCAGCAGCCCGCTGACAGGGATTGAGGAAAAACTGTTTTTT. It yields the protein CASSPLTGIEEKLFF.

This clonotype was seen a few times. The chain employs TRBV5-6 and TRBJ1-2; 9 bases are shared with TRBD1. Germline assignment: CDR1 SGHDT and CDR2 YYEEEE. J was trimmed by 6 bases and V by 4 bases; bases with no gene match: 13. The length of the CDR3 is 16 residues. The CDR3 loop reads CASSQVRDREGDGYTF. CDR3 in DNA: TGTGCCAGCAGCCAAGTCCGGGACAGGGAAGGAGATGGCTACACCTTC. The full variable domain, its missing parts supplied by reference TRBV5-6 and TRBJ1-2, is DAGVTQSPTHLIKTRGQQVTLRCSPKSGHDTVSWYQQALGQGPQFIFQYYEEEERQRGNFPDRFSGHQFPNYSSELNVNALLLGDSALYLCASSQVRDREGDGYTFGSGTRLTVV.

This clonotype was counted many times. This rearrangement joins TRBV9 to TRBJ1-4; 7 nucleotides align to TRBD1. CDR1 SGDLS and CDR2 YYNGEE come from the germline V gene. The CDR3 loop spans 14 amino acids. Trimming removed 4 bases from V and 8 bases from J; junction bases left unmatched: 8. As DNA, the CDR3 is TGTGCCAGCAGCCTCCGACAGGGAGAAGAAAAACTGTTTTTT. It is translated as CASSLRQGEEKLFF.

Remarks on this clonotype: One end of the junction fails to match germline, which may point to a read error. The chain combines TRBV7-2 with TRBJ2-1; 10 bases map to TRBD1. Germline assignment: CDR1 SGHTA and CDR2 FQGNSA. The CDR3 covers 17 residues. CDR3 bases: TGTGCCAGCAGCCTACTGGGACAGGGGTTCTCCTACAATGAGCAGGTCTTC. It specifies CASSLLGQGFSYNEQVF. Full variable domain (rest looked up from reference TRBV7-2 and TRBJ2-1): GAGVSQSPSNKVTEKGKDVELRCDPISGHTALYWYRQSLGQGLEFLIYFQGNSAPDKSGLPSDRFSAERTGGSVSTLTIQRTQQEDSAVYLCASSLLGQGFSYNEQVFGPGTRLTVL.

This clonotype has ten or more counts. This chain links TRBV7-9 with TRBJ1-2; 8 nucleotides align to TRBD1. Germline CDR1 is SEHNR and CDR2 is FQNEAQ (reference sequence). The junction had 9 bases not matched to a gene; V was cut back by 4 bases and J by 8 bases. CDR3 length: 14 amino acids. CDR3 DNA sequence: TGTGCCAGCAGCTCCGTCACAGGGGGAATGGGCTACACCTTC. It is translated as CASSSVTGGMGYTF.

The table lists this clonotype with many counts. The V call is TRBV5-1, the J call TRBJ1-4, with D possibly matching TRBD1 (5 bases). V was clipped by 4 bases and J by 4 bases, with 11 bases between them. The CDR3 is 14 amino acids. Germline CDR1 is SGHRS and CDR2 is YFSETQ. CDR3 bases: TGCGCCAGCAGCGCCGGGACCTATAATGAAAAACTGTTTTTT. Its translation: CASSAGTYNEKLFF.

This clonotype occurred many times. The chain uses TRBV5-1 and TRBJ1-4; tentative D call: TRBD1 (5 bases). Looked up from germline, CDR1 is SGHRS and CDR2 is YFSETQ. This CDR3 spans 14 amino acids. Trimming left V 4 bases short and J 1 base short, with 8 bases between. The CDR3 is CASSRGVTNEKLFF. The CDR3 bases are TGCGCCAGCAGCCGAGGGGTAACTAATGAAAAACTGTTTTTT.

This clonotype appeared many times. The chain carries TRBV30 and TRBJ2-7, with 7 bases that match TRBD1. Per germline, CDR1 GTSNPN and CDR2 SVGIG (reference sequence). The CDR3 is 14 residues long. The trim removed 5 bases at V and 2 bases at J, leaving 9 bases unmatched. Here the CDR3 reads CAWFTPGQTYEQYF. The DNA for the CDR3 is TGTGCCTGGTTTACCCCGGGACAGACCTACGAGCAGTACTTC.

This clonotype showed up just a few times. The V and J genes are TRBV7-9 and TRBJ2-7, with TRBD2 identical over 7 bases. Germline-derived CDR1 and CDR2 are SEHNR and FQNEAQ (reference sequence). There are 14 residues in the CDR3. V shed 5 bases and J 4 bases; nucleotides not matched to a gene: 8. The CDR3, as DNA: TGTGCCAGCAGCCGGGGGGACCGCTGGTACGAGCAGTACTTC. It yields the protein CASSRGDRWYEQYF.

In this sample, this clonotype turned up many times. The gene calls are TRBV29-1 and TRBJ2-1; D remains unclear. This CDR3 is 9 amino acids long. Germline lookup yields CDR1 SQVTM and CDR2 ANQGSEA. Trimming took off 4 bases at V and 8 bases at J, with 3 bases between the two ends. The CDR3 DNA sequence: TGCAGCGTTGCCGATGAGCAGTTCTTC. It encodes CSVADEQFF.

Many counts were recorded for this clonotype. The rearrangement joins TRBV24-1 to TRBJ1-2, with TRBD1 matching 8 bases. The CDR3 extends over 15 amino acids. The trim removed 5 bases at V and 3 bases at J, leaving 7 bases unmatched. Germline-derived CDR1 and CDR2 are KGHDR and SFDVKD. CDR3 in DNA: TGTGCCACCAGTGCCTGGACAGGGTCCGACTATGGCTACACCTTC. This translates into CATSAWTGSDYGYTF.